This T cell receptor beta chain was captured in a study of blood T cell repertoires in COVID-19. Study in general: The samples span acute and convalescent COVID-19 from the United States, Italy and Spain. From T cells, B-cell-depleted T cells, or PBMCs came the material, which was cDNA or gDNA.

Original data processing: By means of reference gene primer amplification, nucleated cell counts were estimated. The table came from immunoSEQ multiplex PCR; TCRdb's copy has only in-frame clones and leaves some out. V and J calls and clone size follow that table, whereas D and trimming were derived from the DNA. The sample contains about 49,000 clones, about 85% of which appear only once. There are 12 residues in the CDR3. From germline, CDR1 is SNHLY and CDR2 FYNNEI. With 6 bases removed from V and 3 bases from J, the gap between germline ends came to 6 bases. This rearrangement joins TRBV2 to TRBJ1-5; D call uncertain. The clonotype originates from a human donor in a cohort sampled during active COVID-19. The sequenced sample consisted of peripheral blood. The chain's CDR3 is CASSGINQPQHF. The CDR3 nucleotides read TGTGCCAGCAGCGGGATCAATCAGCCCCAGCATTTT.